The present entry profiles one TCR beta chain with its context. Its antigen is not identified. The V segment lost 7 bases and the J segment 8 bases; nucleotides outside the gene matches: 7. The CDR3 is 13 residues long. Germline values: CDR1 SNHLY, CDR2 FYNNEI. The data were taken from a study of OX40 agonist ivuxolimab in advanced cancers. As for the study in general: Around 40% of patients had received prior checkpoint inhibitor therapy.

Clones were read by immunoSEQ multiplex PCR, and TCRdb kept only the in-frame ones, dropping some. Here the sample spans under 80,000 clones, around 93% being singletons. Overall study findings and caveats: Certain nonresponders likewise exhibited a low normalized T-cell clonal expansion. Averaged across samples, CD8+ T cells carried more expanded clones than CD4+ did.

The J gene is TRBJ2-3, the V gene TRBV2; 9 nucleotides line up with TRBD2. The sample in question was CD4+ or CD8+ T cells sorted from blood, obtained in a trial of the OX40 agonist ivuxolimab. This sequence originates from an adult with an advanced solid tumor such as melanoma, head and neck, liver or kidney cancer. DNA for the CDR3: TGTGCCAGCAATGCGGGGGGGCTGGCTACGCAGTATTTT. This translates into CASNAGGLATQYF.